This is a list of T cell receptor beta chains from one sample in a study of early T cells in non-severe SARS-CoV-2 infection. TCRdb re-derived calls from the 5' RACE reads in MiXCR, one entry per CDR3 protein. The sample contains 60,000 to 75,000 distinct CDR3 sequences, over 10% of which appear only once. The source was whole blood, collected at baseline. The receptor source for this set is an adult who was a healthcare worker with PCR-confirmed SARS-CoV-2 infection or an uninfected control (not recorded which). CDR3s leave out the opening cysteine and the closing phenylalanine or tryptophan. The D gene is left open where the match is weak.

D | J | V | CDR3
TRBD2 | TRBJ2-7 | TRBV19 | ASSIQPSGLPYEQY
TRBD2 | TRBJ2-3 | TRBV7-2 | ASSPGLAADTQY
NA | TRBJ1-3 | TRBV9 | ASSVGLSGNTIY
NA | TRBJ2-7 | TRBV6-2/TRBV6-3 | ASSYRLATYEQY
NA | TRBJ2-2 | TRBV19 | ASSFRGTLRSGELF
TRBD1 | TRBJ1-1 | TRBV6-2/TRBV6-3 | ASRSLPDRGLVTEAF
NA | TRBJ2-5 | TRBV6-5 | ASSYSPGETQY
NA | TRBJ2-4 | TRBV5-1 | ASSLEGGRRNVWTKNIQY
NA | TRBJ2-5 | TRBV7-3 | ASSRTSQETQY
TRBD1 | TRBJ1-6 | TRBV9 | ASSVEDRPNSPLH
NA | TRBJ2-7 | TRBV7-2 | ASSSTSRFYEQY
NA | TRBJ1-1 | TRBV10-3 | AISEDGRLNTEAF
TRBD1 | TRBJ2-7 | TRBV12-3/TRBV12-4 | ASRDRGAYEQY
NA | TRBJ2-2 | TRBV12-5 | ASGSGNWVGELF
NA | TRBJ1-2 | TRBV21-1 | ASTPRGVRTGNDDYGYT
TRBD2 | TRBJ2-3 | TRBV5-1 | ASSLGLAGITDTQY
NA | TRBJ2-2 | TRBV29-1 | SVSSSTGELF
NA | TRBJ2-5 | TRBV7-9 | ASSFSAQETQY
NA | TRBJ2-7 | TRBV11-3 | ASSFDPSSEQY
NA | TRBJ1-1 | TRBV7-9 | ASRKTPGQTYTEAF
TRBD2 | TRBJ2-7 | TRBV6-2/TRBV6-3 | ASSYSAGTRGYEQY
NA | TRBJ1-2 | TRBV7-2 | ASSLNYGYT
NA | TRBJ1-1 | TRBV7-2 | ASERGGARTEAF
TRBD2 | TRBJ2-1 | TRBV10-3 | AVQGLAGYNEQF
NA | TRBJ1-1 | TRBV29-1 | SVESRMNTEAF
NA | TRBJ1-1 | TRBV7-9 | ASSFPEAF
NA | TRBJ2-7 | TRBV4-2 | ASSQEGIRDYEQY
NA | TRBJ2-5 | TRBV12-5 | ASGLPDLQETQY
TRBD1 | TRBJ1-5 | TRBV12-3/TRBV12-4 | ASRTGANQPQH
NA | TRBJ2-5 | TRBV10-3 | AISPGGETQY
NA | TRBJ2-1 | TRBV6-2/TRBV6-3 | ASSRAFGRGEQF
NA | TRBJ2-5 | TRBV7-9 | ASSLAVPDAETQY